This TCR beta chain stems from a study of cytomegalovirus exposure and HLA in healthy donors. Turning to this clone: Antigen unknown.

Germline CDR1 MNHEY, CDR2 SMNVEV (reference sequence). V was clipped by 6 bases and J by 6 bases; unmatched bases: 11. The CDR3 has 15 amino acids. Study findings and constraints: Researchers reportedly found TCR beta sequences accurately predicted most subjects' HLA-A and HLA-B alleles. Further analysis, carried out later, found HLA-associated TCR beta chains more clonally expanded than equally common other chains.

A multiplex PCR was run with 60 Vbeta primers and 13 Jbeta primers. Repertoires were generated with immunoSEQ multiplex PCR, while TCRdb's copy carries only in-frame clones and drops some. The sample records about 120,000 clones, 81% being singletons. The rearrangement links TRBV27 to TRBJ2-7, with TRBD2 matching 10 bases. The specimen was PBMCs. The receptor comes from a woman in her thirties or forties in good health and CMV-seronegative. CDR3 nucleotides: TGTGCCAGCAGCCTCAAAGCGGGAGGGCCCGGCGAGCAGTACTTC. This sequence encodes CASSLKAGGPGEQYF.